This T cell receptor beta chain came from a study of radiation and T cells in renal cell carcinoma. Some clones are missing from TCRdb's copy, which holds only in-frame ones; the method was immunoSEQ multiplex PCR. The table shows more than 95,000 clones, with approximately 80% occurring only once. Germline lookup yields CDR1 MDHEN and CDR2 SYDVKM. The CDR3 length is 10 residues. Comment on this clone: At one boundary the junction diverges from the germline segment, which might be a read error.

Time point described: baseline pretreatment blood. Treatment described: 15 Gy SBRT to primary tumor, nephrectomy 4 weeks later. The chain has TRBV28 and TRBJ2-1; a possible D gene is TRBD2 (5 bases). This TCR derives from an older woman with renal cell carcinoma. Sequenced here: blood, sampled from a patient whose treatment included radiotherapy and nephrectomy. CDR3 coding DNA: TGCGGGGTGGGGAACAATGAGCAGTTCTTC. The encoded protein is CGVGNNEQFF.